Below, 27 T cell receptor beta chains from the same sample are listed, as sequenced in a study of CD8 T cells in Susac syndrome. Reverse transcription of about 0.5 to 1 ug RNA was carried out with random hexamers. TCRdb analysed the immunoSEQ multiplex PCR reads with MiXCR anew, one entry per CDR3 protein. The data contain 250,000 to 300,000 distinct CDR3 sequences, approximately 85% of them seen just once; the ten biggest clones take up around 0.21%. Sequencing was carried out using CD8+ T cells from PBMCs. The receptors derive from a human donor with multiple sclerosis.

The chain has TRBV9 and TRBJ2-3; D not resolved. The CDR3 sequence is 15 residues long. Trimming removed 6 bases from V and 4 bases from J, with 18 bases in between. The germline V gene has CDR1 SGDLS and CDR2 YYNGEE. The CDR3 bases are TGTGCCAGCACCCTGACCGGAGTGTTAGCAGATACGCAGTATTTT. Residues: CASTLTGVLADTQYF.

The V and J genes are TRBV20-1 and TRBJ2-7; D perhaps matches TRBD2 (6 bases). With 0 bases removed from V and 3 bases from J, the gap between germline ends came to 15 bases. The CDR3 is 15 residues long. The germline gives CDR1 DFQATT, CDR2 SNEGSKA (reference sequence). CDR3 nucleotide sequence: TGCAGTGCTAGAGACAGGGCTAGCGCCCGCTACGAGCAGTACTTC. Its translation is CSARDRASARYEQYF.

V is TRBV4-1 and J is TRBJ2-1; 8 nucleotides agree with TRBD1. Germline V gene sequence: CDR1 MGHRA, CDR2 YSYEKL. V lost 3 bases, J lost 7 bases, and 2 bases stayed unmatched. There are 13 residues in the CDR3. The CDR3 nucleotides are TGCGCCAGCAGCCAGGGACAGGCGAATGAGCAGTTCTTC. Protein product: CASSQGQANEQFF.

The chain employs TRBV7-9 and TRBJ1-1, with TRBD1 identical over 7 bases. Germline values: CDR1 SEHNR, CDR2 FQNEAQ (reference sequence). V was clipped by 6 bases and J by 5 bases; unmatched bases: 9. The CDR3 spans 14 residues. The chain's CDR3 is CASRAVQGGTEAFF. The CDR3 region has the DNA TGTGCCAGCAGAGCTGTGCAGGGGGGGACTGAAGCTTTCTTT.

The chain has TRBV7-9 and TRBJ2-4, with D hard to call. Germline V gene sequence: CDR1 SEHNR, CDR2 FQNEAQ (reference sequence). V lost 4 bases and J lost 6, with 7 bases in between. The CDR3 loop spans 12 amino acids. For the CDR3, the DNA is TGTGCCAGCAGCTCCCAACTAAACATTCAGTACTTC. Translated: CASSSQLNIQYF.

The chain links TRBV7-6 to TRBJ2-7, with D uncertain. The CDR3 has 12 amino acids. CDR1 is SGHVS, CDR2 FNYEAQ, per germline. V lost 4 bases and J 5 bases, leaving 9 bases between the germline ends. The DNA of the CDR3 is TGTGCCAGCAGCTCAATGAACCACGAGCAGTACTTC. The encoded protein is CASSSMNHEQYF.

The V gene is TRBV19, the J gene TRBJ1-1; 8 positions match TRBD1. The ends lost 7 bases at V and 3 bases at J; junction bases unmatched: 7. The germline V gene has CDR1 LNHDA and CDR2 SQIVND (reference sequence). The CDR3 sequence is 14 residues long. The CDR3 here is CASNTGTGYTEAFF. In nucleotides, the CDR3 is TGTGCCAGTAACACGGGGACAGGATACACTGAAGCTTTCTTT.

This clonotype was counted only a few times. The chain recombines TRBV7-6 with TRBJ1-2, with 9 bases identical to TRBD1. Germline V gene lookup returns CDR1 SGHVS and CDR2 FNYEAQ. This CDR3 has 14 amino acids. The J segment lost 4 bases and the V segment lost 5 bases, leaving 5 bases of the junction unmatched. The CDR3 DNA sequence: TGTGCCAGCAGCCCGGGACAGGGCGTCTATGGCTACACCTTC. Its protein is CASSPGQGVYGYTF.

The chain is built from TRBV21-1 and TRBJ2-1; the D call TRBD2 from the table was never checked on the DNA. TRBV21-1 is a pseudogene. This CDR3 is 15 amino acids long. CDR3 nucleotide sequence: TGTGCCAGCCGAACGTCCAGGGACTTTCTTAATGAGCAGTTCTTC. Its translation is CASRTSRDFLNEQFF.

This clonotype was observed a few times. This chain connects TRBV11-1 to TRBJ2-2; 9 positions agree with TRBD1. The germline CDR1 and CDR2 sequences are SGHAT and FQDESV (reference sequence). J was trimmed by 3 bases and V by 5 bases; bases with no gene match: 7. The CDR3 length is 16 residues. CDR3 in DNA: TGTGCCAGCAGCACCTGGACAGGGGAGGACACCGGGGAGCTGTTTTTT. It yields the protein CASSTWTGEDTGELFF.

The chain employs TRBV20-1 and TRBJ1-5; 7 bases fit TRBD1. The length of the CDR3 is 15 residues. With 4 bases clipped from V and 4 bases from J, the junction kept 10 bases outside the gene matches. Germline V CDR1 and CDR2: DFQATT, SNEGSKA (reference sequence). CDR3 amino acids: CSATDDRAGNQPQHF. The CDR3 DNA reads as TGCAGTGCTACAGACGACAGGGCGGGGAATCAGCCCCAGCATTTT.

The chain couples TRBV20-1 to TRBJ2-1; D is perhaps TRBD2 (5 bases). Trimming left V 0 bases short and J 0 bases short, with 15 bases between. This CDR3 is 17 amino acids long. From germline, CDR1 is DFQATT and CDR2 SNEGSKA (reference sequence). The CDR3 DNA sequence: TGCAGTGCTAGAGAGGGTCTAGCTGCTAGCTCCTACAATGAGCAGTTCTTC. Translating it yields CSAREGLAASSYNEQFF.

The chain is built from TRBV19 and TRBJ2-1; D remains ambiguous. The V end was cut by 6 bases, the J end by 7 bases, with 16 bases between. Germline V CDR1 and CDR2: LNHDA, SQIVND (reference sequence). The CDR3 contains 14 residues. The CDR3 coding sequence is TGTGCCAGTAGGTTTGGGCCCCTGGCGAATGAGCAGTTCTTC. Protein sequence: CASRFGPLANEQFF.

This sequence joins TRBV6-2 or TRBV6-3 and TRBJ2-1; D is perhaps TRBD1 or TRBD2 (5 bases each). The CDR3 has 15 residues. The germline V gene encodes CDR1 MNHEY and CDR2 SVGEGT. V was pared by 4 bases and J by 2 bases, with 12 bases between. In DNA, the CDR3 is TGTGCCAGCAGTTCCCTCCAGGGAGCCTACAATGAGCAGTTCTTC. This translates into CASSSLQGAYNEQFF.

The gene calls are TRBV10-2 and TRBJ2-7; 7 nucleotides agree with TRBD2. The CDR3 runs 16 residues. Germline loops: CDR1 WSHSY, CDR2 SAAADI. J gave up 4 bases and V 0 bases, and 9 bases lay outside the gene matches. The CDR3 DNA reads TGCGCCAGCAGTGAGTCTCCGGGACTACGGCGGTACGAGCAGTACTTC. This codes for CASSESPGLRRYEQYF.

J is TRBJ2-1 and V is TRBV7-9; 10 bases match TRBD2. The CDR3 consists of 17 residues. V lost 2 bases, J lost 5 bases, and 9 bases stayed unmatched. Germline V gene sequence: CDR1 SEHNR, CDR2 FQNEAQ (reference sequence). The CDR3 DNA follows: TGTGCCAGCAGCTTAAGAGCGGGAGGGCGTCACGACAATGAGCAGTTCTTC. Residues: CASSLRAGGRHDNEQFF.

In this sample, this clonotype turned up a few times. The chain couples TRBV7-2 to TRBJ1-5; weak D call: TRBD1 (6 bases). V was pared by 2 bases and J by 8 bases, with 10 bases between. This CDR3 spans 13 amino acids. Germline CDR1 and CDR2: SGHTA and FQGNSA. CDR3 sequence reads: CASSLSRTEPQHF. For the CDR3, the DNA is TGTGCCAGCAGCTTATCGCGGACAGAGCCCCAGCATTTT.

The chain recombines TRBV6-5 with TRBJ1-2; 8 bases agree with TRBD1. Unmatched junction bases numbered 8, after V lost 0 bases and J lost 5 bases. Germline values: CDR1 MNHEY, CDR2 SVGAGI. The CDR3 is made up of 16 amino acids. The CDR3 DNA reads TGTGCCAGCAGTTACTCGACGACAGGGGTAGAGTATGGCTACACCTTC. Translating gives CASSYSTTGVEYGYTF.

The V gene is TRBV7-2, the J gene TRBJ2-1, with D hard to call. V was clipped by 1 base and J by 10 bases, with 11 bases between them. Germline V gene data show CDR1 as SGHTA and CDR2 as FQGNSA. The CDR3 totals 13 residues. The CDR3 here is CASSLVEWMEQFF. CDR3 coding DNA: TGTGCCAGCAGCTTAGTTGAGTGGATGGAGCAGTTCTTC.

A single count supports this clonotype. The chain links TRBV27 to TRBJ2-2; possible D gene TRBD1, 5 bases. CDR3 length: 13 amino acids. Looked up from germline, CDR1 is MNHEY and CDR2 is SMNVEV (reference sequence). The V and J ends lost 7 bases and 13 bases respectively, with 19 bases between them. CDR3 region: CASTDLPGRVLFF. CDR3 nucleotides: TGTGCCAGCACCGATCTCCCGGGCAGGGTGCTGTTTTTT.

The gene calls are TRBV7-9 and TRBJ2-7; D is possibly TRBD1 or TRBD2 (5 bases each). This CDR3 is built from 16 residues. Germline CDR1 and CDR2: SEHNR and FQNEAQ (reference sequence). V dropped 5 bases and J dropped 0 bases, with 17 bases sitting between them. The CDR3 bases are TGTGCCAGCAGCACCAACCCGGGACGGGACTCCTACGAGCAGTACTTC. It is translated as CASSTNPGRDSYEQYF.

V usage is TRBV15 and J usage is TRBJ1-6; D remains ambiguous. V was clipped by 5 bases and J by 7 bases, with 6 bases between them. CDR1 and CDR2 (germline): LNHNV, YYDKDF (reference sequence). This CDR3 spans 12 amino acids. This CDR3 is CATSPENSPLHF. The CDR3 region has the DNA TGTGCCACCAGCCCCGAGAATTCACCCCTCCACTTT.

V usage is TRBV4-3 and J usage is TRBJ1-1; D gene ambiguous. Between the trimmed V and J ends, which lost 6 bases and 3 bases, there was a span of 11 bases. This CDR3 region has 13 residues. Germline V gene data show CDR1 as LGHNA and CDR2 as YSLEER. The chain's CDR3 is CASSPESYTEAFF. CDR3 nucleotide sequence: TGCGCCAGCAGTCCGGAGTCTTACACTGAAGCTTTCTTT.

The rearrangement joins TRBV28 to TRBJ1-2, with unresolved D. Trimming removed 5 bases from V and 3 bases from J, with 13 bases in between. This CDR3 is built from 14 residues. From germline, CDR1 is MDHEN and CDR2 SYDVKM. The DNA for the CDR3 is TGTGCCAGCAGTCTCCCGCCGGCCGACTATGGCTACACCTTC. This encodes CASSLPPADYGYTF.

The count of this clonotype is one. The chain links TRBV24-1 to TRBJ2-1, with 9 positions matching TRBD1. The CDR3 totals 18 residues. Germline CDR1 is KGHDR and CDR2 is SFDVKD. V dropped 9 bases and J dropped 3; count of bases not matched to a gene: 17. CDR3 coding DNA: TGTGCCACCGCTTTCGGTCGGGACAGGGCCCTCCTCTACAATGAGCAGTTCTTC. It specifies CATAFGRDRALLYNEQFF.

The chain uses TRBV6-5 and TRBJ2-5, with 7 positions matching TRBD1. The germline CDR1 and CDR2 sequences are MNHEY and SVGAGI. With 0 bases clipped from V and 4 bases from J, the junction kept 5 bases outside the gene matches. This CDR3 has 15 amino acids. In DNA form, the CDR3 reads TGTGCCAGCAGTTACTCAGAGGGGGCAGGAGAGACCCAGTACTTC. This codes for CASSYSEGAGETQYF.

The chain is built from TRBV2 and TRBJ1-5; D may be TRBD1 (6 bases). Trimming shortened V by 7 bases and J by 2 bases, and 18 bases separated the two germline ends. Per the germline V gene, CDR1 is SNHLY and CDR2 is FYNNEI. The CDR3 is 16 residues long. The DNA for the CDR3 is TGTGCCAGCACCCGTACCGCAGGGGCGGGCAATCAGCCCCAGCATTTT. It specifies CASTRTAGAGNQPQHF. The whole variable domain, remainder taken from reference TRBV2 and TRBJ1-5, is EPEVTQTPSHQVTQMGQEVILRCVPISNHLYFYWYRQILGQKVEFLVSFYNNEISEKSEIFDDQFSVERPDGSNFTLKIRSTKLEDSAMYFCASTRTAGAGNQPQHFGDGTRLSIL.